The rows below give T cell receptor beta chains drawn from one sample of a study of spatial heterogeneity in lung cancer. TCRdb ran MiXCR on the 5' RACE reads and lists one entry per CDR3 protein. The sample records some 120,000 distinct CDR3 sequences, 10% to 15% being singletons. Source: PBMCs, taken at follow-up. These receptors originate from a male donor with early-stage non-small cell lung cancer. The CDR3 runs from the conserved cysteine through the conserved F or W. The D gene is left open where the match is weak. Only some rows state a clone size, as once, few, many or a class for expanded clones.

j_call d_call v_call clone_size cdr3_nt cdr3_aa
TRBJ1-2 . TRBV30 . TGTGCCTGGACCGTACTAACGTCCCAGGGCCTTTATGGCTACACCTTC CAWTVLTSQGLYGYTF
TRBJ2-7 . TRBV23-1 . TGCGCCAGCAGTCGACGGGCAGCCCTCGTGGAGCAGTACTTC CASSRRAALVEQYF
TRBJ1-2 . TRBV20-1 many TGCAGTGCTAGTTCGGCAGGGAGCGGCTACACCTTC CSASSAGSGYTF
TRBJ2-1 TRBD2 TRBV7-8 few TGTGCCAGCAGCTTCCGACTAGCGGCCTACAATGAGCAGTTCTTC CASSFRLAAYNEQFF
TRBJ2-1 TRBD2 TRBV24-1 many TGTGCCACCAGTGACCTAACCCCTAGCGGGGACCATGAGCAGTTCTTC CATSDLTPSGDHEQFF
TRBJ1-2 . TRBV5-1 . TGCGCCAGCGGGTCTTCTGAGGCCAACTATGGCTACACCTTC CASGSSEANYGYTF
TRBJ2-7 TRBD1 TRBV20-1 few TGCAGTGCTCCCGGGACAGGGGTTTACGAGCAGTACTTC CSAPGTGVYEQYF
TRBJ1-4 TRBD1 TRBV5-1 . TGCGCCAGCAGTCAAGCAGGGGGCCGTGAAGAAAAACTGTTTTTT CASSQAGGREEKLFF
TRBJ1-4 TRBD1 TRBV29-1 . TGCAGCGTCCCCGGGACAGGGGGCGAAAAACTGTTTTTT CSVPGTGGEKLFF
TRBJ2-7 . TRBV4-2 few TGTGCCAGCAGCCAAGAGGACAGCCTCTACGAGCAGTACTTC CASSQEDSLYEQYF
TRBJ1-6 . TRBV10-3 many TGTGCCATCAGAAAGGAGTTAGATTCACCCCTCCACTTT CAIRKELDSPLHF
TRBJ2-2 . TRBV3-1 . TGTGCCAGCAGCCAGGGACGTAACACCGGGGAGCTGTTTTTT CASSQGRNTGELFF
TRBJ1-5 . TRBV24-1 . TGTGCCACCAGTGATACAGGGAAGGGTATTCAGCCCCAGCATTTT CATSDTGKGIQPQHF
TRBJ1-2 . TRBV28 few TGTGCCAGCAGTGAAGGACAAGCTAACTATGGCTACACCTTC CASSEGQANYGYTF
TRBJ2-5 . TRBV19 . TGTGCCAGTAGCGATCCTAGTCAATCAGAGACCCAGTACTTC CASSDPSQSETQYF
TRBJ2-1 . TRBV4-3 few TGCGCCAGCAGGGATATAAGGGGAGGAGGCGATGAGCAGTTCTTC CASRDIRGGGDEQFF
TRBJ2-7 TRBD1 TRBV4-2 . TGTGCCAGCAGCCAGGGACAGGATAGCTCCTACGAGCAGTACTTC CASSQGQDSSYEQYF
TRBJ2-7 TRBD2 TRBV28 few TGTGCCAGCAGTTCCTATGGGACTAGCATCTCCCGGGAGCAGTACTTC CASSSYGTSISREQYF
TRBJ1-1 . TRBV20-1 many TGCAGTGCTAGCCTTGGGGGAATCACTGAAGCTTTCTTT CSASLGGITEAFF
TRBJ2-5 TRBD1 TRBV6-5 many TGTGCCAGCCGGGACAGACAAGAGACCCAGTACTTC CASRDRQETQYF
TRBJ2-3 TRBD2 TRBV6-5 . TGTGCCAGCAAACTAGCGGGGCGTAGCACAGATACGCAGTATTTT CASKLAGRSTDTQYF
TRBJ2-7 TRBD1 TRBV29-1 few TGCAGCGTTCGCCCCGGGACAGGGAGGAACGAGCAGTACTTC CSVRPGTGRNEQYF
TRBJ2-5 TRBD2 TRBV28 many TGTGCCAGCAAGATAGCGGGGGGCCGAGGGACCCAGTACTTC CASKIAGGRGTQYF
TRBJ2-7 TRBD2 TRBV5-1 . TGCGCCAGCAGCTTGGGTTTAGCGGGGGCTTACGAGCAGTACTTC CASSLGLAGAYEQYF
TRBJ2-5 . TRBV28 . TGTGCCAGCAGTTTCCCCCAGAGTCAAGAGACCCAGTACTTC CASSFPQSQETQYF
TRBJ1-1 TRBD1 TRBV5-1 many TGCGCCAGCAGTGCCCAGGGGGACACTGAAGCTTTCTTT CASSAQGDTEAFF
TRBJ2-7 TRBD1 TRBV29-1 medium-sized TGCAGCGTGATCGGGACAGGAGCCTCCTACGAGCAGTACTTC CSVIGTGASYEQYF
TRBJ1-2 . TRBV20-1 many TGCAGTGCTAGAGACAGGGGTTCCTATGGCTACACCTTC CSARDRGSYGYTF
TRBJ2-1 TRBD1 TRBV20-1 . TGCAGTGCAACGCGACAGGGGTTTGATGAGCAGTTCTTC CSATRQGFDEQFF
TRBJ1-1 . TRBV6-5 . TGTGCCAGCAGCCAAGGGGTATTGAACACTGAAGCTTTCTTT CASSQGVLNTEAFF
TRBJ1-1 . TRBV7-3 few TGTGCCAGCAGACAATTTATGAACACTGAAGCTTTCTTT CASRQFMNTEAFF
TRBJ2-7 . TRBV20-1 few TGCAGTGCTAGAGATCCTCGGGGTGGCAGGAACTCCTACGAGCAGTACTTC CSARDPRGGRNSYEQYF
TRBJ2-4 TRBD2 TRBV11-2 . TGTGCCAGCAGCCAGATAGCGGGGACCAAAAACATTCAGTACTTC CASSQIAGTKNIQYF
TRBJ2-6 . TRBV2 many TGTGCCAGCGAGGGTACCTTGAGCTCTGGGGCCAACGTCCTGACTTTC CASEGTLSSGANVLTF
TRBJ2-2 . TRBV4-3 few TGCGCCAGCAGCCAAGATTGGGGAGGGAACACCGGGGAGCTGTTTTTT CASSQDWGGNTGELFF
TRBJ2-3 . TRBV18 once TGTGCCAGCTCACCCGGTAGGCCCACAGATACGCAGTATTTT CASSPGRPTDTQYF
TRBJ1-4 TRBD1 TRBV27 few TGTGCCAGCAGTCCCTTGGACAGGGCCTATAATGAAAAACTGTTTTTT CASSPLDRAYNEKLFF
TRBJ1-5 . TRBV5-1 few TGCGCCAGCAGCTTGTGGGCAGGGGATCAGCCCCAGCATTTT CASSLWAGDQPQHF
TRBJ2-5 TRBD1 TRBV11-2 . TGTGCCAGCAGCTCCCTCATCCGGGACAGGGGACGGCAAGAGACCCAGTACTTC CASSSLIRDRGRQETQYF
TRBJ2-5 . TRBV6-6 few TGTGCCAGCAGGTCTGGGGCAGAGACCCAGTACTTC CASRSGAETQYF
TRBJ1-5 . TRBV2 many TGTGCCAGCAGTGAACAGGGTATGGGGAATCAGCCCCAGCATTTT CASSEQGMGNQPQHF
TRBJ2-7 . TRBV12-3/TRBV12-4 . TGTGCCAGCAGTCCTTGGGGCACCCAGGACTACCAGCAGTACTTC CASSPWGTQDYQQYF
TRBJ1-2 TRBD1 TRBV29-1 many TGCAGCGTCTCCGGACAGGGGAAAATCTATGGCTACACCTTC CSVSGQGKIYGYTF